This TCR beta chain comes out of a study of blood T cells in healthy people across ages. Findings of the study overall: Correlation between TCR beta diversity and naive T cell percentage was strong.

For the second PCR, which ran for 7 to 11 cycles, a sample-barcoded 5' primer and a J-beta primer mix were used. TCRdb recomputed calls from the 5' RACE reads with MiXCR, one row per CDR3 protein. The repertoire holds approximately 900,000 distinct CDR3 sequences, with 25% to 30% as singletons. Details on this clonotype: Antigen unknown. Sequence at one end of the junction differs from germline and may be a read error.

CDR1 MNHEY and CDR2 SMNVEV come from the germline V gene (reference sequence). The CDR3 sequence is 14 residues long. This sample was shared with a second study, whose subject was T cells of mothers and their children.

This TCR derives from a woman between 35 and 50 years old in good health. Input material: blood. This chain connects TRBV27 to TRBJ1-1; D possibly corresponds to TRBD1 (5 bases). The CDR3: CASSGGDGNTGAFF. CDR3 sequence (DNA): TGTGCCAGCAGTGGCGGGGACGGAAACACTGGAGCTTTCTTT.